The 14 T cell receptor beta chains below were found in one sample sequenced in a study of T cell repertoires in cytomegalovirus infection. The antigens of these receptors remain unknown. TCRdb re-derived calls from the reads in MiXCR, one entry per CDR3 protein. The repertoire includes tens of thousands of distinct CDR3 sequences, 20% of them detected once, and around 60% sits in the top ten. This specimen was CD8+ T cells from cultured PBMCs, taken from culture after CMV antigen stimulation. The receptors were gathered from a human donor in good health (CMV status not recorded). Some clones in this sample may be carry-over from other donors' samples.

CDR3 sequence: CASSQDAGMGTEAFF. The CDR3 coding sequence is TGCGCCAGCAGCCAAGATGCAGGGATGGGCACTGAAGCTTTCTTT. The rearrangement uses TRBV4-3 and TRBJ1-1; TRBD1 might be the D (5 bases). CDR1 and CDR2 from the germline V gene are LGHNA and YSLEER. The CDR3 loop spans 15 amino acids. V dropped 0 bases and J dropped 4 bases, with 12 bases sitting between them.

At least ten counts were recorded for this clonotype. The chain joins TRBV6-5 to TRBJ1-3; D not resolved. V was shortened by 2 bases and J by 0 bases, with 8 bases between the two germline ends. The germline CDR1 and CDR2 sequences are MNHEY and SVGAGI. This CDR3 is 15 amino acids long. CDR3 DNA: TGTGCCAGCAGTTACGGCGGGTTCTCTGGAAACACCATATATTTT. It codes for CASSYGGFSGNTIYF.

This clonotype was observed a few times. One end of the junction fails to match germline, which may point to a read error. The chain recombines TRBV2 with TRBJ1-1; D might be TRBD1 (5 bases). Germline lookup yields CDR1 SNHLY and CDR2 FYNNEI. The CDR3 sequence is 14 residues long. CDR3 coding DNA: TGTACCAGCAGTCGGGGGACGGCGAACACTGAAGCTTTCTTT. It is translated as CTSSRGTANTEAFF.

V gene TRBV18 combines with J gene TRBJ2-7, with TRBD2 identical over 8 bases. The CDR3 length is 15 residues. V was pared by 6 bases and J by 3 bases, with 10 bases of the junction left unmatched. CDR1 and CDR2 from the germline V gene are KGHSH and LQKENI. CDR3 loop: CASSPLDSGIYEQYF. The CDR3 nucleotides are TGTGCCAGCTCTCCCCTAGATAGCGGGATCTACGAGCAGTACTTC.

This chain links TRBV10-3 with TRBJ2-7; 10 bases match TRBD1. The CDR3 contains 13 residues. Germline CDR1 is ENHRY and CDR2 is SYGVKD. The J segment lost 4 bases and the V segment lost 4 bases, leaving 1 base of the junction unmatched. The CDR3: CAISGQGAYEQYF. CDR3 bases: TGTGCCATCAGTGGACAGGGGGCATACGAGCAGTACTTC.

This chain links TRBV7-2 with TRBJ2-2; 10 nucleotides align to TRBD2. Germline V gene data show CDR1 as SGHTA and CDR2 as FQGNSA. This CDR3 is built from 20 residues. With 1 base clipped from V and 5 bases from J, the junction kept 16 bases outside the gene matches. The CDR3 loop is CASSLGVVPSLAGITGELFF. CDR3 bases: TGTGCCAGCAGCTTAGGAGTCGTGCCCTCACTAGCGGGGATAACCGGGGAGCTGTTTTTT. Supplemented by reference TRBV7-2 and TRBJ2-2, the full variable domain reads GAGVSQSPSNKVTEKGKDVELRCDPISGHTALYWYRQSLGQGLEFLIYFQGNSAPDKSGLPSDRFSAERTGGSVSTLTIQRTQQEDSAVYLCASSLGVVPSLAGITGELFFGEGSRLTVL.

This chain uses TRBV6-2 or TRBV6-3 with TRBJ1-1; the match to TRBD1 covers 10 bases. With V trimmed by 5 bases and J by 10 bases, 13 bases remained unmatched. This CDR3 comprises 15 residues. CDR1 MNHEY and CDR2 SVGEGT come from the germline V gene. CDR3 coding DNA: TGTGCCAGCAGTATCCGCGGACAGGGGGACTCCGGAGCTTTCTTT. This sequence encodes CASSIRGQGDSGAFF.

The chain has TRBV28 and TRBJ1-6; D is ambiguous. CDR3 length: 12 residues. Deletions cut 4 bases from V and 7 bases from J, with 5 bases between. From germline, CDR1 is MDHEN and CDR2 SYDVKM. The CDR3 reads CASSSGNSPLHF. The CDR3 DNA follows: TGTGCCAGCAGTTCGGGGAATTCACCCCTCCACTTT.

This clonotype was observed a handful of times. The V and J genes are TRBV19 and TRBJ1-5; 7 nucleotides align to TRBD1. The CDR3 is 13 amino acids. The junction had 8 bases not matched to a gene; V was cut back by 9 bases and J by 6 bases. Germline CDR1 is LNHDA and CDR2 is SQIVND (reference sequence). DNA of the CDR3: TGTGCCAGCAAGGGGGCAGGATTTCAGCCCCAGCATTTT. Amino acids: CASKGAGFQPQHF. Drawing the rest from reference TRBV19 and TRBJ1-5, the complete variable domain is DGGITQSPKYLFRKEGQNVTLSCEQNLNHDAMYWYRQDPGQGLRLIYYSQIVNDFQKGDIAEGYSVSREKKESFPLTVTSAQKNPTAFYLCASKGAGFQPQHFGDGTRLSIL.

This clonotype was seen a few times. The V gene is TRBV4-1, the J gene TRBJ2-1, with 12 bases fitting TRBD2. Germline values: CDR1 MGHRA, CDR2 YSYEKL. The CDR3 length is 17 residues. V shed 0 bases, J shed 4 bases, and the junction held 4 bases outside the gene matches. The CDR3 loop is CASSQEATSGSYNEQFF. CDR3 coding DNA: TGCGCCAGCAGCCAAGAGGCGACTAGCGGGAGTTACAATGAGCAGTTCTTC.

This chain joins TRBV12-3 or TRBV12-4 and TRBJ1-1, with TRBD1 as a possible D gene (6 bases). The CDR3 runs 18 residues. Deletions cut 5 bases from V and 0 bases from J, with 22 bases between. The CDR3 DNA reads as TGTGCCAGCAGTCCAGACACAGGGAAGGGGCCCATGAACACTGAAGCTTTCTTT. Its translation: CASSPDTGKGPMNTEAFF.

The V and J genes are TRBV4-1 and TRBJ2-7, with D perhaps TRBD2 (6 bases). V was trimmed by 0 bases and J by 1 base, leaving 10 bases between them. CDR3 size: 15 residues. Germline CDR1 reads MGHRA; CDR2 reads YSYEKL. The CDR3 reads CASSQDPAGSYEQYF. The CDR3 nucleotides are TGCGCCAGCAGCCAAGACCCAGCGGGTTCCTACGAGCAGTACTTC.

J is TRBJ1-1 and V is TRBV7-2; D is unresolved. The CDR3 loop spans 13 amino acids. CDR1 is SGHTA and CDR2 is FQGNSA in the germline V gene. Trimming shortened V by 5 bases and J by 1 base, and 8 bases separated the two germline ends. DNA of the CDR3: TGTGCCAGCAGCCCCTACAGGAACACTGAAGCTTTCTTT. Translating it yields CASSPYRNTEAFF.

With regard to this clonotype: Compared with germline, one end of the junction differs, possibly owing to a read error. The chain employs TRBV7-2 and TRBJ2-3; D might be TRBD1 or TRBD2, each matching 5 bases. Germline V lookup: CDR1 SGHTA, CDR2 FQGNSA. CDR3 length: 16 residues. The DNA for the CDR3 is TGTGTCAGCAGCTTAGGGGCTAGCTGCGATACAGATACGCAGTATTTT. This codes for CVSSLGASCDTDTQYF.